This TCR beta chain was sequenced during a study of human T cells and chemical hapten exposure. Study details: All patients underwent weekly scalp dosing with diphenylcyclopropenone for the full roughly 25-week study.

Findings of the study overall: Among expanded TCRs, significantly more large CDR3 similarity clusters formed than among controls. TCRs exceeding 1 in 1000 frequency stayed unchanged with DPC sensitization.

Specified time point: patch test 2, 6 weeks after DPC sensitization. Treatment in this sample: therapeutic diphenylcyclopropenone sensitization with weekly scalp DPC. The germline V gene has CDR1 KGHSH and CDR2 LQKENI. The CDR3 spans 12 residues. Trimming removed 3 bases at V and 3 bases at J, with 2 bases between. The library gave individual cDNA molecules unique molecular identifiers. TCRdb re-called the RACE reads with MiXCR, one entry per CDR3 protein. The sample has 89,000 or so distinct CDR3 sequences; less than 8.5% are singletons. This clonotype was detected a few times. Its antigen is currently unknown.

The sequencing here drew on whole blood, taken in connection with sensitization to the hapten diphenylcyclopropenone (DPC). The origin of this receptor is a woman aged 25 to 39 with alopecia areata. Some clones in this sample may be carry-over from other donors' samples. V and J are TRBV18 and TRBJ2-2; D remains ambiguous. In DNA form, the CDR3 reads TGTGCCAGCTCACCGGACACCGGGGAGCTGTTTTTT. Protein product: CASSPDTGELFF.